The clone carrying this T cell receptor beta chain appeared a few times. Its antigen is currently unknown. Only in-frame clones appear in the TCRdb table, and some are missing; sequencing was by immunoSEQ multiplex PCR. Here the sample spans some 150,000 clones, approximately 85% being singletons. The data derive from a study of T cell responses to AZD1222 COVID-19 vaccine. V was clipped by 6 bases and J by 2 bases; unmatched bases: 7. The CDR3 has 17 amino acids. Germline CDR1 is WSHSY and CDR2 is SAAADI. Study results and limitations: Baseline serostatus was positive in only six AZD1222 recipients.

The receptor's source is an adult in good health. The chain is built from TRBV10-2 and TRBJ2-4; 13 nucleotides agree with TRBD2. This specimen was peripheral blood, taken on day 0 of MenACWY control vaccination. CDR3 coding DNA: TGCGCCAGCAGGGCAACTAGCGGGGGGGCGACCAAAAACATTCAGTACTTC. Translating it yields CASRATSGGATKNIQYF.